This T cell receptor beta chain comes out of a study of cytomegalovirus exposure and HLA in healthy donors. This clone showed up just a few times. The PCR had 60 Vbeta and 13 Jbeta primers. Sequencing used immunoSEQ multiplex PCR; TCRdb keeps in-frame clones, though not all of them. The table records some 140,000 clones, around three quarters of them present only once. The sequence was obtained from a woman aged 40 to 49 in good health and CMV-seronegative. The sequenced sample was PBMCs.

CDR3 sequence (DNA): TGTGCCAGCAGCGCCCGACAGGCAACTAATGAAAAACTGTTTTTT. This encodes CASSARQATNEKLFF. The rearrangement uses TRBV9 and TRBJ1-4, with D perhaps TRBD1 (6 bases). V lost 3 bases, J lost 0 bases, and 9 bases lay in between. This CDR3 spans 15 amino acids. From germline, CDR1 is SGDLS and CDR2 YYNGEE.